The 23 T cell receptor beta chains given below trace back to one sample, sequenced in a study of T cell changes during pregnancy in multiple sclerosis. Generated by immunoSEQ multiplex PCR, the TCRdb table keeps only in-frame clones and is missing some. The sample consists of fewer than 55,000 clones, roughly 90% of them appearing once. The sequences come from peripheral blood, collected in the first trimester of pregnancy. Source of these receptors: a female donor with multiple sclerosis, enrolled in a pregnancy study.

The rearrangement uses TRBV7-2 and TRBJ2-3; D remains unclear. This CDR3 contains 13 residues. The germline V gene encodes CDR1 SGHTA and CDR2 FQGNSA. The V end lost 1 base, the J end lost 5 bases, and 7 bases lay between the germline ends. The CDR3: CASSLVAGDTQYF. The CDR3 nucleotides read TGTGCCAGCAGCTTAGTAGCCGGAGATACGCAGTATTTT.

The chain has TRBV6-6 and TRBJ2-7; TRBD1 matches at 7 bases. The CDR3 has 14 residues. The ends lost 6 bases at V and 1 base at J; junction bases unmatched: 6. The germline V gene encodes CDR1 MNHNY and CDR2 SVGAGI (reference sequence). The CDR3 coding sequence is TGTGCCAGCAGAACAGGGGCGGGTTCCTACGAGCAGTACTTC. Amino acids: CASRTGAGSYEQYF.

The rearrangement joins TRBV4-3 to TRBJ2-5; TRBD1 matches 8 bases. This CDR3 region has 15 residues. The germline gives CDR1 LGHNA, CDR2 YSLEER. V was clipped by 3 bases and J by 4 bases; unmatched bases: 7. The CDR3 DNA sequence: TGCGCCAGCAGCCACAGGGGGCGGCGGGGAGAGACCCAGTACTTC. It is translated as CASSHRGRRGETQYF.

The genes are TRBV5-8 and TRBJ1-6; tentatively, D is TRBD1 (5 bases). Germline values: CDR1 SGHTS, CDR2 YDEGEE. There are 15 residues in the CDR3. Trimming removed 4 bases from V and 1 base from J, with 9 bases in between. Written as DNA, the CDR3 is TGTGCCAGCAGCGGGCGGGGGTCCTATAATTCACCCCTCCACTTT. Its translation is CASSGRGSYNSPLHF. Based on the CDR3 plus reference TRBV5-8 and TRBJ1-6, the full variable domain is EAGVTQSPTHLIKTRGQQATLRCSPISGHTSVYWYQQALGLGLQFLLWYDEGEERNRGNFPPRFSGRQFPNYSSELNVNALELEDSALYLCASSGRGSYNSPLHFGNGTRLTVT.

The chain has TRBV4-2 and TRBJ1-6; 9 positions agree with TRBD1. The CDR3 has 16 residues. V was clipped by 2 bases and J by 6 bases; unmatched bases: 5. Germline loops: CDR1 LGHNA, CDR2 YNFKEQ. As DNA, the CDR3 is TGTGCCAGCAGCCAACAACAGGGGGCCGGTAATTCACCCCTCCACTTT. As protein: CASSQQQGAGNSPLHF.

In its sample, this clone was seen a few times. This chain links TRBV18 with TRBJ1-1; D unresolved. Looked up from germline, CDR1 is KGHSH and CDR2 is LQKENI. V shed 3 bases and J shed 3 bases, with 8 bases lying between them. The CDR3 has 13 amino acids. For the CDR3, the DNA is TGTGCCAGCTCACCCCTTCGCGACACTGAAGCTTTCTTT. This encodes CASSPLRDTEAFF.

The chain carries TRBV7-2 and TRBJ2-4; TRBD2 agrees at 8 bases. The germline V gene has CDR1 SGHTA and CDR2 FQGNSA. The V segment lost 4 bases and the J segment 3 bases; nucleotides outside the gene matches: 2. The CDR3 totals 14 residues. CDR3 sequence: CASSYTSGKNIQYF. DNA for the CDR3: TGTGCCAGCAGCTACACTAGCGGCAAAAACATTCAGTACTTC.

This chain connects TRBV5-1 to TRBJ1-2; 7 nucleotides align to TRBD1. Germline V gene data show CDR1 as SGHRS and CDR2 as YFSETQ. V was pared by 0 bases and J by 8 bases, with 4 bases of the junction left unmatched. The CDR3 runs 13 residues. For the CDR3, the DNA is TGCGCCAGCAGCTTGGAACAGGGGCAAGGCTACACCTTC. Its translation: CASSLEQGQGYTF.

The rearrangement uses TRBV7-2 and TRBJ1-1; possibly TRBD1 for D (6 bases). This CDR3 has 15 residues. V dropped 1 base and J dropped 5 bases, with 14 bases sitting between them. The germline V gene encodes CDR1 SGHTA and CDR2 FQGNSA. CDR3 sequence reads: CASSLVWGGGTEAFF. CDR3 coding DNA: TGTGCCAGCAGCTTAGTCTGGGGAGGGGGGACTGAAGCTTTCTTT.

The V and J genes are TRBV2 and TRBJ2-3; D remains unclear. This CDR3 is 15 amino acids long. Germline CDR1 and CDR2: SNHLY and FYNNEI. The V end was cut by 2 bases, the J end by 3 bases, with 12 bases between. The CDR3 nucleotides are TGTGCCAGCAGTGAAAACGGGTTGGATACAGATACGCAGTATTTT. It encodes CASSENGLDTDTQYF.

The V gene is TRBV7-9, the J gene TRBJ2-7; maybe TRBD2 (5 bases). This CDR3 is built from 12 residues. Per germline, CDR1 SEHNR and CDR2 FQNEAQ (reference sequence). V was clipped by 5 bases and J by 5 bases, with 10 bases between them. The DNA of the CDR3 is TGTGCCAGCAGCCCTTCCGGGGACGAGCAGTACTTC. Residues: CASSPSGDEQYF.

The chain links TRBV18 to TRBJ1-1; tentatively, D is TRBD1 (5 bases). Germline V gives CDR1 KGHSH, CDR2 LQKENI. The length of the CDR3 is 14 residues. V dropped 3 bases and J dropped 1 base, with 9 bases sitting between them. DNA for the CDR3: TGTGCCAGCTCACCCGACAGCCCGAACACTGAAGCTTTCTTT. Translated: CASSPDSPNTEAFF.

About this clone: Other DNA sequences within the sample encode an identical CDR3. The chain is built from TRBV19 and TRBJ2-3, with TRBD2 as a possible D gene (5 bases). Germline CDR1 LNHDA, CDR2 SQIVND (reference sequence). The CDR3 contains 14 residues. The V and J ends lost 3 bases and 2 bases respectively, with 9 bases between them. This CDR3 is CASSISGPTDTQYF. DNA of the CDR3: TGTGCCAGTAGTATCAGCGGACCCACAGATACGCAGTATTTT.

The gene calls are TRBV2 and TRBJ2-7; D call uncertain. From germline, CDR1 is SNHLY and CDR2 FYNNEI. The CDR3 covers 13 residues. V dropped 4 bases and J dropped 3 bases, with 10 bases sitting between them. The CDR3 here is CASSVPRFYEQYF. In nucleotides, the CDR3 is TGTGCCAGCAGTGTTCCGAGATTCTACGAGCAGTACTTC.

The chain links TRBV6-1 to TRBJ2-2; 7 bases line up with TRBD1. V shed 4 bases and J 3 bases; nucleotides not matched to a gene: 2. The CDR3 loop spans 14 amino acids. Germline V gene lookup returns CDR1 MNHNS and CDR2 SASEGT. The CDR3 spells CASSGGGHTGELFF. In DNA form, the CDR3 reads TGTGCCAGCAGTGGAGGGGGCCACACCGGGGAGCTGTTTTTT.

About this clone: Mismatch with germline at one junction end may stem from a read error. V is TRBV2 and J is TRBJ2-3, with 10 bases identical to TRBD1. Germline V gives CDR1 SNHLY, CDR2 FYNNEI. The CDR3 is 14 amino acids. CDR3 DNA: TGTGTCAGCAGTCCAAGACAGGGGGCAAATACGCAGTATTTT. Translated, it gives CVSSPRQGANTQYF.

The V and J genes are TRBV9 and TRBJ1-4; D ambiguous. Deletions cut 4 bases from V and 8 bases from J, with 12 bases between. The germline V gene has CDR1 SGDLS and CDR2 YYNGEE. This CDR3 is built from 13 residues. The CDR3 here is CASSRGLGEKLFF. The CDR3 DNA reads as TGTGCCAGCAGCAGAGGACTTGGGGAAAAACTGTTTTTT.

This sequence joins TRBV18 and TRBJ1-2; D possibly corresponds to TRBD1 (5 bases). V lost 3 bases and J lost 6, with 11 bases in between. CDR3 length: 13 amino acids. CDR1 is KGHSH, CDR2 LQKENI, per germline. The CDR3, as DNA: TGTGCCAGCTCACCGACCGGGGGTAATGGCTACACCTTC. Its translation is CASSPTGGNGYTF.

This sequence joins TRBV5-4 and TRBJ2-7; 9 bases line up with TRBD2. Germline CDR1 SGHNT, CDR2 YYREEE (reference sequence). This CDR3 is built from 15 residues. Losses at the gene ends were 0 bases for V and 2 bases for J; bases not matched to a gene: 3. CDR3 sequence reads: CASSLVGGGAYEQYF. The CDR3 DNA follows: TGTGCCAGCAGCTTGGTGGGCGGGGGGGCCTACGAGCAGTACTTC. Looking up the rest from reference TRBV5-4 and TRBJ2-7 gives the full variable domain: ETGVTQSPTHLIKTRGQQVTLRCSSQSGHNTVSWYQQALGQGPQFIFQYYREEENGRGNFPPRFSGLQFPNYSSELNVNALELDDSALYLCASSLVGGGAYEQYFGPGTRLTVT.

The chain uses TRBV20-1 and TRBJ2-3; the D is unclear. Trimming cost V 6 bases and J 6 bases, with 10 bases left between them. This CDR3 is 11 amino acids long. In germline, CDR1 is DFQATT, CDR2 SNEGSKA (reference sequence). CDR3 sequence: CSANTGDTQYF. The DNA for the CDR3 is TGCAGTGCCAATACCGGGGATACGCAGTATTTT.

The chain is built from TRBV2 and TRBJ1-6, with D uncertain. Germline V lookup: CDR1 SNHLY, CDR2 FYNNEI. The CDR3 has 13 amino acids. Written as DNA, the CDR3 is TGTACCCAAACCCGGACTTCAAATTCACCCCTCCACTTT. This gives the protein CTQTRTSNSPLHF.

The CDR3 sequence: CASSQNPGGQYGYTF. For the CDR3, the DNA is TGTGCCAGCAGCCAAAACCCCGGGGGACAGTATGGCTACACCTTC. The chain has TRBV4-2 and TRBJ1-2; TRBD1 aligns across 7 bases. Germline values: CDR1 LGHNA, CDR2 YNFKEQ. This CDR3 spans 15 amino acids. With 2 bases clipped from V and 5 bases from J, the junction kept 8 bases outside the gene matches.

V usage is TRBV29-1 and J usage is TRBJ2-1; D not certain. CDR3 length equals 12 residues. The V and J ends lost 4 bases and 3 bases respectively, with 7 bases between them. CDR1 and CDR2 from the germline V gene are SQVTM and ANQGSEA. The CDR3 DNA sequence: TGCAGCGTTGGGCTAGGCTACAATGAGCAGTTCTTC. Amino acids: CSVGLGYNEQFF.